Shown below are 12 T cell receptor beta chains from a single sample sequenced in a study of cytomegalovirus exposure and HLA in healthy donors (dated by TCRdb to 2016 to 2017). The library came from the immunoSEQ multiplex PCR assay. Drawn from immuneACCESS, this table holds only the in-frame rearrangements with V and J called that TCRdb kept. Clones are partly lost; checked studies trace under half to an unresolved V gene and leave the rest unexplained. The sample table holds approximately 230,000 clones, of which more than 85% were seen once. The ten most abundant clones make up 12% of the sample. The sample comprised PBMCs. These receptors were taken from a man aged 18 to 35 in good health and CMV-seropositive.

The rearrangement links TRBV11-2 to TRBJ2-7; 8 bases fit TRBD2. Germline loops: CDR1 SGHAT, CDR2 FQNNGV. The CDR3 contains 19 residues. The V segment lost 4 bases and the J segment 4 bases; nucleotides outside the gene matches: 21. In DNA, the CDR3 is TGTGCCAGCAGCTCCCGGCCCGAGGTTGGGACTAGAAGACAGTACGAGCAGTACTTC. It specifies CASSSRPEVGTRRQYEQYF.

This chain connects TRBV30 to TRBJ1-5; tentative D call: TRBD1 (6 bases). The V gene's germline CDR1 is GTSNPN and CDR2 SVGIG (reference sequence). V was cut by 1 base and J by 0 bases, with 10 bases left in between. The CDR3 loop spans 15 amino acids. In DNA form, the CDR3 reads TGTGCCTGGAGTGCAGGGGCCGCTAGCAATCAGCCCCAGCATTTT. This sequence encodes CAWSAGAASNQPQHF.

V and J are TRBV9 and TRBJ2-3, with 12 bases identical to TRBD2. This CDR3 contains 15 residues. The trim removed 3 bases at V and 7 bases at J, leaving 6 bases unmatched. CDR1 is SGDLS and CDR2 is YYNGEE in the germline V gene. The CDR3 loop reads CASSGGLAGPNTQYF. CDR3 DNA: TGTGCCAGCAGCGGCGGACTAGCGGGACCAAATACGCAGTATTTT.

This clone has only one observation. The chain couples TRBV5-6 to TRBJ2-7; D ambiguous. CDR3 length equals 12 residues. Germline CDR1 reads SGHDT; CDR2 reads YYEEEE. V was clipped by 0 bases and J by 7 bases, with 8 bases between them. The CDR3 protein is CASSLGTGEQYF. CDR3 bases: TGTGCCAGCAGCTTGGGCACCGGGGAGCAGTACTTC.

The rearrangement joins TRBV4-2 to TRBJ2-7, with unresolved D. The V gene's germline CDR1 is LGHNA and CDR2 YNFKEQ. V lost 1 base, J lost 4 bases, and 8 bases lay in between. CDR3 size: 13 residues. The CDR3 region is CASSQVRDYEQYF. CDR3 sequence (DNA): TGTGCCAGCAGCCAAGTTAGGGATTACGAGCAGTACTTC.

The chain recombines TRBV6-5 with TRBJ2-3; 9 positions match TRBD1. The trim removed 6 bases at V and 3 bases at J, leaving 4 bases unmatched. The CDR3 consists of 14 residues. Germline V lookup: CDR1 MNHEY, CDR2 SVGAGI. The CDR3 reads CASRRDRATDTQYF. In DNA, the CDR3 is TGTGCCAGCAGACGGGACAGGGCGACAGATACGCAGTATTTT.

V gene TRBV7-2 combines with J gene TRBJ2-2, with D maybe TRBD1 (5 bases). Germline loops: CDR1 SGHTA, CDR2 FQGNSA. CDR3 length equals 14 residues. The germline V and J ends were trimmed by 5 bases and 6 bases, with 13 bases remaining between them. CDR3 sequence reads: CASSPSRASGELFF. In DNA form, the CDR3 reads TGTGCCAGCAGCCCGAGCAGGGCGTCCGGGGAGCTGTTTTTT.

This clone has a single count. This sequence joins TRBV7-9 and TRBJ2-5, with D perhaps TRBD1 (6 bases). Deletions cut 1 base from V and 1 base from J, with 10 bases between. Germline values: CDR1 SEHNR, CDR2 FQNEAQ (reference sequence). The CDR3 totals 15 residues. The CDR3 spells CASSLVGGSQETQYF. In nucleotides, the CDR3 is TGTGCCAGCAGCTTAGTAGGGGGTTCCCAAGAGACCCAGTACTTC.

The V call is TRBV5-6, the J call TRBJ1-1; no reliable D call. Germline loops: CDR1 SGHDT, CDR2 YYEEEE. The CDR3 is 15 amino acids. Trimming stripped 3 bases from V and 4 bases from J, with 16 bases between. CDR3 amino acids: CASSWRTPKGTEAFF. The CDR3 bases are TGTGCCAGCAGCTGGAGGACCCCTAAGGGCACTGAAGCTTTCTTT.

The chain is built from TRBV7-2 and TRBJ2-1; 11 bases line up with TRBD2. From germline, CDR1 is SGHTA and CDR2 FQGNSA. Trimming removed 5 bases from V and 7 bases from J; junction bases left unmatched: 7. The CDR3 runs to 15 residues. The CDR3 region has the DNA TGTGCCAGCAGCCCCCTACTAGCGGGGGAAAATGAGCAGTTCTTC. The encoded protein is CASSPLLAGENEQFF. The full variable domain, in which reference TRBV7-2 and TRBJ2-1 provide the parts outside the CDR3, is GAGVSQSPSNKVTEKGKDVELRCDPISGHTALYWYRQSLGQGLEFLIYFQGNSAPDKSGLPSDRFSAERTGGSVSTLTIQRTQQEDSAVYLCASSPLLAGENEQFFGPGTRLTVL.

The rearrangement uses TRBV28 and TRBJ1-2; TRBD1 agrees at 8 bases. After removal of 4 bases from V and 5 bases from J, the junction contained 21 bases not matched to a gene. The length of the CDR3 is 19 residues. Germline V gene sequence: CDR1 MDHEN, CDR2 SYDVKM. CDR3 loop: CASSSRTGRGPAQGYGYTF. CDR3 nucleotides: TGTGCCAGCAGTTCAAGGACAGGGAGGGGACCCGCCCAGGGGTATGGCTACACCTTC.

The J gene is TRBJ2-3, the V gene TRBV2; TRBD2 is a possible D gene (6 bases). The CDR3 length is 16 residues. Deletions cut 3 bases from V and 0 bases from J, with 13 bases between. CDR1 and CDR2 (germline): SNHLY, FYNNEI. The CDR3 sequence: CASSDGLALSTDTQYF. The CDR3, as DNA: TGTGCCAGCAGTGACGGGCTAGCGCTTAGCACAGATACGCAGTATTTT.